These T cell receptor beta chains were read from a single sample in a study of OX40 agonist ivuxolimab in advanced cancers. Generated by immunoSEQ multiplex PCR, the TCRdb table keeps only in-frame clones and is missing some. The sample lists about 26,000 clones; roughly 86% were seen once. Sequencing was performed on CD4+ or CD8+ T cells sorted from blood, taken in a trial of the OX40 agonist ivuxolimab. The receptors were sampled from an adult with an advanced solid tumor such as melanoma, head and neck, liver or kidney cancer. CDR3s include the opening cysteine and the closing phenylalanine or tryptophan. The D gene is left open where the match is weak. Rows give clone size only sometimes, using once, few, many, or a class for an expanded clone.

. | TRBJ2-7 | . | TRBV7-9 | TGTGCCAGCAGCCCCCGGGACAATACCTACGAGCAGTACTTC | CASSPRDNTYEQYF
. | TRBJ1-2 | . | TRBV5-6 | TGTGCCAGCAGCTCCACCGGGAGCTACACCTTC | CASSSTGSYTF
. | TRBJ1-2 | TRBD1 | TRBV27 | TGTGCCAGCAGTCCGTCGACAGGGCCATATGGCTACACCTTC | CASSPSTGPYGYTF
. | TRBJ1-2 | . | TRBV6-1 | TGTGCCAGCAGTGGAGGAGAGAACTATGGCTACACCTTC | CASSGGENYGYTF
. | TRBJ2-2 | . | TRBV6-1 | TGTGCCAGCAGTGGCGGGGCCTTCACAGGGTCCGGGGACACCGGGGAGCTGTTTTTT | CASSGGAFTGSGDTGELFF
. | TRBJ2-3 | . | TRBV4-3 | TGCGCCAGCAGCCAAAATGCGGTAGCGCTAAGCACAGATACGCAGTATTTT | CASSQNAVALSTDTQYF
. | TRBJ2-2 | . | TRBV19 | TGTGCCAGTAGTATAGGGCCGGACACCGGGGAGCTGTTTTTT | CASSIGPDTGELFF
. | TRBJ2-7 | TRBD1 | TRBV7-9 | TGTGCCAGCAGCTCGGGACAGGGGATGTCCTACGAGCAGTACTTC | CASSSGQGMSYEQYF
. | TRBJ2-1 | . | TRBV5-1 | TGCGCCAGCAGCTTGGCCTGGAGGGAGAGTCCATACAATGAGCAGTTCTTC | CASSLAWRESPYNEQFF
. | TRBJ2-1 | . | TRBV6-4 | TGTGCCAGCAGCGATGGATTGGCGGACTACAATGAGCAGTTCTTC | CASSDGLADYNEQFF
. | TRBJ2-2 | . | TRBV9 | TGTGCCAGCAGCGCAGATAACACCGGGGAGCTGTTTTTT | CASSADNTGELFF
. | TRBJ2-7 | . | TRBV27 | TGTGCCAGCAGTTTAAGGTCAGGGGCACCCGGCGAGCAGTACTTC | CASSLRSGAPGEQYF
. | TRBJ1-2 | . | TRBV7-6 | TGTGCCAGCAGCCCCGGGACCTATGGCTACACCTTC | CASSPGTYGYTF
. | TRBJ1-1 | . | TRBV2 | TGTGCCAGCAGTGAAGTCGTGGAAAAGGGACAGAACACTGAAGCTTTCTTT | CASSEVVEKGQNTEAFF
. | TRBJ1-1 | . | TRBV7-9 | TGTGCCAGCAGCTTAGTCCCCGGCAGAGTCACTGAAGCTTTCTTT | CASSLVPGRVTEAFF
. | TRBJ1-2 | . | TRBV9 | TGTGCCAGCAGCGTTTACCTCGGGGGCTACACCTTC | CASSVYLGGYTF
few | TRBJ1-1 | . | TRBV5-4 | TGTGCCAGCAGTTTTTGGACGGCGAACACTGAAGCTTTCTTT | CASSFWTANTEAFF
once | TRBJ2-1 | . | TRBV6-1 | TGTGCCAGCACGCTGAACGGGGATGAGCAGTTCTTC | CASTLNGDEQFF
. | TRBJ1-3 | . | TRBV30 | TGTGCCTGGAGTCACTTTTCCTCTGGAAACACCATATATTTT | CAWSHFSSGNTIYF
once | TRBJ2-5 | . | TRBV25-1 | TGTGCCAGCAGTCCCCTACTAATCCAGTACTTC | CASSPLLIQYF
. | TRBJ2-2 | . | TRBV27 | TGTGCCAGCAGTTTTACGTTGAGAACCGGGGAGCTGTTTTTT | CASSFTLRTGELFF
. | TRBJ1-1 | . | TRBV19 | TGTGCCAGTAGTATTAGTCCGGTTAAGGAAGCTTTCTTT | CASSISPVKEAFF
. | TRBJ1-1 | . | TRBV7-8 | TGTGCCAGCAGCTTAGATGGGGGGAGAGACACTGAAGCTTTCTTT | CASSLDGGRDTEAFF
. | TRBJ2-1 | TRBD1 | TRBV27 | TGTGCCAGCAGTTTAGAGGGGACAGGGTACAATGAGCAGTTCTTC | CASSLEGTGYNEQFF